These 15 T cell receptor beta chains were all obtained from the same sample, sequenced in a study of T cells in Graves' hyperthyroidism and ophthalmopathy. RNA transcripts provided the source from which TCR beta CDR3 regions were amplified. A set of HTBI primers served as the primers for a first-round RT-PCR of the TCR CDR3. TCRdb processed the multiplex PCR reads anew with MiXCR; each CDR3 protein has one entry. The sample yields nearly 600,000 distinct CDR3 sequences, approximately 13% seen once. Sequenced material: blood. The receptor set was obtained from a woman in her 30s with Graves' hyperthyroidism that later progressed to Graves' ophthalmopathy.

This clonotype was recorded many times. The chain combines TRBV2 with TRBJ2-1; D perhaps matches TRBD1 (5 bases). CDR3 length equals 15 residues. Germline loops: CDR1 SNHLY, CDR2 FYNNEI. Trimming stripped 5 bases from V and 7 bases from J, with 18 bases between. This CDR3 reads CASSPYRQSRNEQFF. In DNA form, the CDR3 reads TGTGCCAGCAGTCCTTATCGACAGAGCCGGAATGAGCAGTTCTTC.

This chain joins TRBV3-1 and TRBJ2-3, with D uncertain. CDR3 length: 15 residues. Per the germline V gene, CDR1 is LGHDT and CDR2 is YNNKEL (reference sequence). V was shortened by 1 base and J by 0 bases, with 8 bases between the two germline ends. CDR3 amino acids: CASSQVLQSTDTQYF. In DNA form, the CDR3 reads TGTGCCAGCAGCCAAGTGTTGCAGAGCACAGATACGCAGTATTTT.

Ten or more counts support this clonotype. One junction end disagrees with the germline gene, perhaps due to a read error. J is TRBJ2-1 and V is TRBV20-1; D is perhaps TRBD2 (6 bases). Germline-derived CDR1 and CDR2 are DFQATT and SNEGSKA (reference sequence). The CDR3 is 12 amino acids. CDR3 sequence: CSAWDSNNEQFF. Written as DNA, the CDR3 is TGCAGTGCCTGGGACTCCAACAATGAGCAGTTCTTC.

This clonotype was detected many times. The CDR3 sequence is CASEGSGPNTGELFF. The CDR3 nucleotides read TGTGCCAGCGAGGGGAGCGGGCCGAACACCGGGGAGCTGTTTTTT. The chain is built from TRBV11-3 and TRBJ2-2, with a tentative D call TRBD2 (6 bases). The CDR3 consists of 15 residues. V was pared by 8 bases and J by 0 bases, with 13 bases between. The V gene's germline CDR1 is SGHNT and CDR2 YENEEA.

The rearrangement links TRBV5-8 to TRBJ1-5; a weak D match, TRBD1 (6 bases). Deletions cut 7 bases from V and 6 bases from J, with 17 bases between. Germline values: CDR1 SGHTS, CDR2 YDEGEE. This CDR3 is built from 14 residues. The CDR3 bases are TGTGCCAGCGGACCGGGGGGGGCGATTCAGCCCCAGCATTTT. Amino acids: CASGPGGAIQPQHF.

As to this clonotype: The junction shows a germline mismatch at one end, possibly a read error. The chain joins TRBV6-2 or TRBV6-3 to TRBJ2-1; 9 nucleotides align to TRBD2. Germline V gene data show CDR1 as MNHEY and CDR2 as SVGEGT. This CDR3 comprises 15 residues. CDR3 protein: CASSYSGNVAGVLIF. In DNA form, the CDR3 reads TGTGCCAGCAGTTACAGCGGGAATGTAGCGGGAGTCTTGATCTTC.

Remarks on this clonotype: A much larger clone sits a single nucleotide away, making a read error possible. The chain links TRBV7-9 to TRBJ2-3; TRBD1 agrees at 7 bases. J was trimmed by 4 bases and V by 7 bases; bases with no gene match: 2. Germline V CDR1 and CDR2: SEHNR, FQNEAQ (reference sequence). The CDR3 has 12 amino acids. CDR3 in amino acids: CASIQGADTQYF. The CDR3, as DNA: TGTGCCAGCATCCAGGGGGCAGATACGCAGTATTTT.

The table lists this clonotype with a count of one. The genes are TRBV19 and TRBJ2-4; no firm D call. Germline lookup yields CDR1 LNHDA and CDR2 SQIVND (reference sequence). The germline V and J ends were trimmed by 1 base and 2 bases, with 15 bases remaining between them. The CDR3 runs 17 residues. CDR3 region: CASSIVRAPGPKNIQYF. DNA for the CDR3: TGTGCCAGTAGTATAGTTAGGGCACCAGGACCCAAAAACATTCAGTACTTC. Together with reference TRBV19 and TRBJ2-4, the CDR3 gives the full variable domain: DGGITQSPKYLFRKEGQNVTLSCEQNLNHDAMYWYRQDPGQGLRLIYYSQIVNDFQKGDIAEGYSVSREKKESFPLTVTSAQKNPTAFYLCASSIVRAPGPKNIQYFGAGTRLSVL.

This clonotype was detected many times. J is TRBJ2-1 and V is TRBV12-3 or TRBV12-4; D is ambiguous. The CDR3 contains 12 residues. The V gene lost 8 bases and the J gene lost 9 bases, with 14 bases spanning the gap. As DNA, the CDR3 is TGTGCCAGCCTCCTACTACCCGGTGAGCAGTTCTTC. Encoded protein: CASLLLPGEQFF.

CDR3 nucleotides: TGTGCCAGCAGTGTGGGGACACAAGGGCAGCCCCAGCATTTT. Translated: CASSVGTQGQPQHF. The rearrangement links TRBV2 to TRBJ1-5; maybe TRBD1 (6 bases). The CDR3 is 14 amino acids. Germline CDR1 SNHLY, CDR2 FYNNEI. The ends were cut back, 4 bases at V and 7 bases at J, with 14 bases in the middle.

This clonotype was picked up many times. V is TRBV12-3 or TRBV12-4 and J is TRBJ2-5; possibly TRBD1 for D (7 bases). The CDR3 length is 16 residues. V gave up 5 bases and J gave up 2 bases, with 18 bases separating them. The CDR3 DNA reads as TGTGCCAGCAGTCCGCCCCGGGGGACAGTGCAAGAGACCCAGTACTTC. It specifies CASSPPRGTVQETQYF.

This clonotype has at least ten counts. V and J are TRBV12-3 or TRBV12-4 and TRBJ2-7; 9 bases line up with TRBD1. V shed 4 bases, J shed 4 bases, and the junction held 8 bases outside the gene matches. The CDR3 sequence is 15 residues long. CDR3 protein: CASSSPGTGFYEQYF. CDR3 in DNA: TGTGCCAGCAGTTCCCCCGGGACAGGGTTTTACGAGCAGTACTTC.

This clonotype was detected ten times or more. CDR3 nucleotide sequence: TGTGCCAGCAGCTGGCGACAGGGTCCCGAAGCTTTCTTT. It is translated as CASSWRQGPEAFF. The V gene is TRBV5-8, the J gene TRBJ1-1; 7 bases map to TRBD1. The CDR3 consists of 13 residues. With V trimmed by 3 bases and J by 8 bases, 7 bases remained unmatched. Germline V lookup: CDR1 SGHTS, CDR2 YDEGEE. The full variable domain, completed using reference TRBV5-8 and TRBJ1-1, is EAGVTQSPTHLIKTRGQQATLRCSPISGHTSVYWYQQALGLGLQFLLWYDEGEERNRGNFPPRFSGRQFPNYSSELNVNALELEDSALYLCASSWRQGPEAFFGQGTRLTVV.

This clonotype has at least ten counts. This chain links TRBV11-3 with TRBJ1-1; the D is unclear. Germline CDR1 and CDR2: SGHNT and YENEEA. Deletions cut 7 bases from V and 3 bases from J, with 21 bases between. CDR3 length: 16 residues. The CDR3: CASTVTRPHMDTEAFF. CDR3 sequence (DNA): TGTGCCAGCACCGTTACCCGTCCACACATGGACACTGAAGCTTTCTTT.

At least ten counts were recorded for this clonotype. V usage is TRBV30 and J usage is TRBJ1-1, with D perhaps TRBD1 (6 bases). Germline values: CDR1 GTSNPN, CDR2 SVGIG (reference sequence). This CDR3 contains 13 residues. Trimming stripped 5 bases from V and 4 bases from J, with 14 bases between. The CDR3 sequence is CAWGAGGGTEAFF. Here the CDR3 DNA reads TGTGCCTGGGGGGCGGGGGGCGGCACTGAAGCTTTCTTT.